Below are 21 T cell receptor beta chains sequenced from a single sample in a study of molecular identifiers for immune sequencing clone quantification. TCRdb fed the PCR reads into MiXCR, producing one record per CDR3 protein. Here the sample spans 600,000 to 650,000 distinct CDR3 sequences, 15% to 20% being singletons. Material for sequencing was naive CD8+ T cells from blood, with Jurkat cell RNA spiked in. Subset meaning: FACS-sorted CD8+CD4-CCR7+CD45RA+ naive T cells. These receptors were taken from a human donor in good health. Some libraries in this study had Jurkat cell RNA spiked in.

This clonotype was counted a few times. The CDR3 coding sequence is TGTGCCAGCAGTTACCGGACTAGACACTCTAGCACAGATACGCAGTATTTT. Amino acid sequence: CASSYRTRHSSTDTQYF. The chain couples TRBV6-2 or TRBV6-3 to TRBJ2-3, with 7 nucleotides matching TRBD2. Germline loops: CDR1 MNHEY, CDR2 SVGEGT. V was pared by 2 bases and J by 0 bases, with 8 bases of the junction left unmatched. There are 17 residues in the CDR3.

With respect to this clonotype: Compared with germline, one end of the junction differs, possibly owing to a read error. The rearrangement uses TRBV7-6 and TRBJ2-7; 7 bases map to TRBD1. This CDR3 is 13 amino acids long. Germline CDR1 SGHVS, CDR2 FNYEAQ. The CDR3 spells CAGSPDRSYEQYF. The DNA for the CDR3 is TGTGCCGGCAGCCCGGACAGGAGCTACGAGCAGTACTTC. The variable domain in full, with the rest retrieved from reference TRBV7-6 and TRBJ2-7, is GAGVSQSPRYKVTKRGQDVALRCDPISGHVSLYWYRQALGQGPEFLTYFNYEAQQDKSGLPNDRFSAERPEGSISTLTIQRTEQRDSAMYRCAGSPDRSYEQYFGPGTRLTVT.

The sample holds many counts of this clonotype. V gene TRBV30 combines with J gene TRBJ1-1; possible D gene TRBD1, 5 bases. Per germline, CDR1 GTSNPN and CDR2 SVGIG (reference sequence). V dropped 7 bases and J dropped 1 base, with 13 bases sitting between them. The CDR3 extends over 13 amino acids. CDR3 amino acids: CASQGAANTEAFF. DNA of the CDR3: TGTGCCTCCCAAGGGGCGGCGAACACTGAAGCTTTCTTT.

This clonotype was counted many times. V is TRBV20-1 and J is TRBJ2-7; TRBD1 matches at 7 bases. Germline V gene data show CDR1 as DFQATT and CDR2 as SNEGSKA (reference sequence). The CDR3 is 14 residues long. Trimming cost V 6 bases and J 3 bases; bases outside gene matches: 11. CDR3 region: CSAYGTDILYEQYF. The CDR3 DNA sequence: TGCAGTGCCTACGGGACAGACATACTCTACGAGCAGTACTTC.

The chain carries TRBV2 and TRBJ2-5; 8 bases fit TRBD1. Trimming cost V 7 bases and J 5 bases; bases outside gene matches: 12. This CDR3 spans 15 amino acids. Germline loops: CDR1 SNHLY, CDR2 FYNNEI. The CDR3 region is CASTYLDRGYETQYF. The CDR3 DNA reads TGTGCCAGCACCTACCTCGACAGGGGTTACGAGACCCAGTACTTC.

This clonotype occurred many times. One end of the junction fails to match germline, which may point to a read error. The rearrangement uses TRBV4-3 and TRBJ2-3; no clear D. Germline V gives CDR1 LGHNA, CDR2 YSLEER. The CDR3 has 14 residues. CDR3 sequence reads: CASSQSSSTDTQYF. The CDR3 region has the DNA TGTGCCAGCAGCCAATCTTCCAGCACAGATACGCAGTATTTT.

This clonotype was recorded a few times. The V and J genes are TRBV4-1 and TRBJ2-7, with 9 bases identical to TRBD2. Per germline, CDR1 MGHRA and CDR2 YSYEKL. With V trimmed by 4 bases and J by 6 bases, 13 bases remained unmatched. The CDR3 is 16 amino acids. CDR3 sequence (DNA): TGCGCCAGCAGCCCCGGGCCAGGACTAGCGAATTCCGAGCAGTACTTC. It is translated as CASSPGPGLANSEQYF.

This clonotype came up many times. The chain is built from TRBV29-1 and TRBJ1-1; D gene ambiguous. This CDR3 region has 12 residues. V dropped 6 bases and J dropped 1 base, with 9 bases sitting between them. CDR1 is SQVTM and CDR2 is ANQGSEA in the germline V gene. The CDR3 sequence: CSVAGRNTEAFF. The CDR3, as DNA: TGCAGCGTCGCTGGGAGGAACACTGAAGCTTTCTTT. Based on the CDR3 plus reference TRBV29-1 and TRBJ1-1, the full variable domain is SAVISQKPSRDICQRGTSLTIQCQVDSQVTMMFWYRQQPGQSLTLIATANQGSEATYESGFVIDKFPISRPNLTFSTLTVSNMSPEDSSIYLCSVAGRNTEAFFGQGTRLTVV.

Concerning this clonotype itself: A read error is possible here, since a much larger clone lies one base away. The CDR3 coding sequence is TGTGCCAGCAGCCAAGACGCTCGACAGGGGGCTTGGAACACTGAAGCTCTCTTT. It yields the protein CASSQDARQGAWNTEALF. V gene TRBV3-1 combines with J gene TRBJ1-1; 10 bases line up with TRBD1. This CDR3 spans 18 amino acids. Germline assignment: CDR1 LGHDT and CDR2 YNNKEL (reference sequence).

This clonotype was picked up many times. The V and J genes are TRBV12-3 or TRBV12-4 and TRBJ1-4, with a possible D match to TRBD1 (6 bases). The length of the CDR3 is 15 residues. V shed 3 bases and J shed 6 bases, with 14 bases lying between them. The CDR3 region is CASSFFAGADEKLFF. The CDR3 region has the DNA TGTGCCAGCAGTTTCTTTGCAGGGGCGGATGAAAAACTGTTTTTT.

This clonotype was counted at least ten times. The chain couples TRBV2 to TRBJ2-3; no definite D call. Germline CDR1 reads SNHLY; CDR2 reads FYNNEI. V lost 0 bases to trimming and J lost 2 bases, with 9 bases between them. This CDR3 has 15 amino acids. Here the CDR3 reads CASSEALGYTDTQYF. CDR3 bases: TGTGCCAGCAGTGAAGCGCTTGGGTACACAGATACGCAGTATTTT. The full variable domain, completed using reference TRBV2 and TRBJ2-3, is EPEVTQTPSHQVTQMGQEVILRCVPISNHLYFYWYRQILGQKVEFLVSFYNNEISEKSEIFDDQFSVERPDGSNFTLKIRSTKLEDSAMYFCASSEALGYTDTQYFGPGTRLTVL.

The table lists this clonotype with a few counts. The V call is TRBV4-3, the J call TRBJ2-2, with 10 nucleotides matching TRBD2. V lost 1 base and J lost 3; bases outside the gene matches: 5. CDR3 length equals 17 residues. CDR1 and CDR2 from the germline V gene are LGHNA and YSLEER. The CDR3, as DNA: TGCGCCAGCAGCCAAGTACTAGCGGGGTCCTACACCGGGGAGCTGTTTTTT. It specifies CASSQVLAGSYTGELFF.

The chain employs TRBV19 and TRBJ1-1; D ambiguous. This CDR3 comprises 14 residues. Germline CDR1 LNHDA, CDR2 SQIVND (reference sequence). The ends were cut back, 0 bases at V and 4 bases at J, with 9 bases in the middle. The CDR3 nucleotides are TGTGCCAGTAGTATAGATCCGACGGGCACTGAAGCTTTCTTT. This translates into CASSIDPTGTEAFF. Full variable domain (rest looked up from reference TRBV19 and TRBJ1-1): DGGITQSPKYLFRKEGQNVTLSCEQNLNHDAMYWYRQDPGQGLRLIYYSQIVNDFQKGDIAEGYSVSREKKESFPLTVTSAQKNPTAFYLCASSIDPTGTEAFFGQGTRLTVV.

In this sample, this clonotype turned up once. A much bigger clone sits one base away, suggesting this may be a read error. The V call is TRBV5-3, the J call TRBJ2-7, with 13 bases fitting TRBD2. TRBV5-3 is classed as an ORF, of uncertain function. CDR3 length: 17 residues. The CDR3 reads CVSSLKGLAGPGYEQYF. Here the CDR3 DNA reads TGTGTCAGCAGCTTAAAGGGACTAGCGGGGCCGGGCTACGAGCAGTACTTC.

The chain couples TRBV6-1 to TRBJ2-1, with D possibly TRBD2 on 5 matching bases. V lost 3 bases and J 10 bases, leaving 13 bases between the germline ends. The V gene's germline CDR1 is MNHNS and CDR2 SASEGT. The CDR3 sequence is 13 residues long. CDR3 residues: CASSEGFGEEQFF. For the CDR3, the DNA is TGTGCCAGCAGTGAGGGTTTTGGGGAGGAGCAGTTCTTC.

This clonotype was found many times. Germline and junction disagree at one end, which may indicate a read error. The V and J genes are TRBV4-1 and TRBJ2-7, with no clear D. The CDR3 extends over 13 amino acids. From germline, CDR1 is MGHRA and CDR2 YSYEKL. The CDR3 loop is CASSQVGNYEQYF. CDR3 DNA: TGTGCCAGCAGCCAAGTGGGAAACTACGAGCAGTACTTC.

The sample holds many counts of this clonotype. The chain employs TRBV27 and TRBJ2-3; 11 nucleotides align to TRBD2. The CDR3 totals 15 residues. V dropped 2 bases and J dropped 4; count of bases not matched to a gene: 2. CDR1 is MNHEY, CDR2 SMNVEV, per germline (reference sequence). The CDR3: CASSLLLAGADTQYF. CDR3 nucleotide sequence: TGTGCCAGCAGTTTACTACTAGCGGGAGCAGATACGCAGTATTTT.

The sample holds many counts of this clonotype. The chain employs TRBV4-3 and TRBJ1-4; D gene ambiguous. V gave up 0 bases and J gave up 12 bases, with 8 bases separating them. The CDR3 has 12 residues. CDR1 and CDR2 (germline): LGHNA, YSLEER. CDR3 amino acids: CASSQDRTELFF. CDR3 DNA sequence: TGCGCCAGCAGCCAAGATCGAACGGAACTGTTTTTT.

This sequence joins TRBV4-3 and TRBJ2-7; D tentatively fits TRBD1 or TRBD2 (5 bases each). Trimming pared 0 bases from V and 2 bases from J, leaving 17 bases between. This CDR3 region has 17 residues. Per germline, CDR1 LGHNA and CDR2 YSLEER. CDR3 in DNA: TGCGCCAGCAGCCAAGATCTAGCCCCCCAGGGCACCTACGAGCAGTACTTC. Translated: CASSQDLAPQGTYEQYF.

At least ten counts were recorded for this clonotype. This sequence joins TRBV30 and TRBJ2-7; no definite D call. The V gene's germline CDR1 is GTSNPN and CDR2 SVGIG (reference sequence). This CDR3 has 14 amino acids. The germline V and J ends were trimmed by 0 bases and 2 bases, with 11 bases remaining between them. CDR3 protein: CAWSVGLTPYEQYF. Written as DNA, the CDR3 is TGTGCCTGGAGTGTGGGTCTAACTCCCTACGAGCAGTACTTC.

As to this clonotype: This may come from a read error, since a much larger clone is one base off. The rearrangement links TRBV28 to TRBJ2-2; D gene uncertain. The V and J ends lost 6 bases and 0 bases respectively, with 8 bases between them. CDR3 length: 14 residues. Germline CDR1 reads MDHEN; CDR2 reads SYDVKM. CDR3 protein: CASRTNPNTGELFF. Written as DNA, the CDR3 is TGTGCCAGCAGAACAAACCCGAACACCGGGGAGCTGTTTTTT.